The 10 T cell receptor beta chains below come from one sample, sequenced in a study of a mutant IDH1 vaccine in newly diagnosed glioma. No antigen is known for these receptors. Time point specified: week 5, during vaccination. In the vaccine, a single dose held 300 ug of the mutant IDH1 20-mer peptide, along with topical imiquimod. Libraries were prepared by immunoSEQ multiplex PCR; TCRdb keeps only in-frame clonotypes and omits some of them. The sample yields tens of thousands of clones, approximately 90% seen once. This specimen was PBMCs, taken from a glioma patient whose treatment included an IDH1 peptide vaccine. The receptors shown here come from a woman aged 40 to 50 with glioma.

V is TRBV27 and J is TRBJ1-6; 7 bases fit TRBD1. V shed 1 base and J 5 bases; nucleotides not matched to a gene: 17. The CDR3 totals 20 residues. Per the germline V gene, CDR1 is MNHEY and CDR2 is SMNVEV (reference sequence). The CDR3 region has the DNA TGTGCCAGCAGTTTATTGCATATCCCCAGGGGAGGACAGGATAATTCACCCCTCCACTTT. Translated, it gives CASSLLHIPRGGQDNSPLHF.

The chain recombines TRBV12-5 with TRBJ2-7, with TRBD1 matching 10 bases. This CDR3 is 14 amino acids long. In germline, CDR1 is LGHNT, CDR2 FRNRAP. The junction had 2 bases not matched to a gene; V was cut back by 1 base and J by 5 bases. CDR3 amino acids: CASGLGDRGDEQYF. The CDR3 bases are TGTGCTAGTGGTTTGGGGGACAGGGGAGACGAGCAGTACTTC.

The CDR3 sequence: CASGFRSGDPNTEAFF. CDR3 bases: TGTGCTAGTGGTTTCAGGTCAGGGGACCCAAACACTGAAGCTTTCTTT. The V and J genes are TRBV12-5 and TRBJ1-1; D may be TRBD1 (6 bases). CDR1 and CDR2 (germline): LGHNT, FRNRAP. Trimming took 3 bases from V and 2 from J, leaving 16 bases between them. The CDR3 has 16 amino acids.

The chain joins TRBV5-1 to TRBJ1-2; 7 nucleotides align to TRBD1. This CDR3 comprises 15 residues. Trimming at V came to 4 bases and at J to 0 bases, leaving 6 bases not matched to a gene. From germline, CDR1 is SGHRS and CDR2 YFSETQ. The CDR3 loop is CASSPGQAANYGYTF. In DNA, the CDR3 is TGCGCCAGCAGCCCAGGACAGGCAGCTAACTATGGCTACACCTTC.

This sequence joins TRBV19 and TRBJ2-7; D remains unclear. The germline gives CDR1 LNHDA, CDR2 SQIVND (reference sequence). The CDR3 is 14 amino acids. The ends were cut back, 3 bases at V and 2 bases at J, with 11 bases in the middle. The CDR3, as DNA: TGTGCCAGTAGTATCCTCCGTGGGGCCTACGAGCAGTACTTC. This codes for CASSILRGAYEQYF.

CDR3 loop: CAWGGGTSGRYYEQYF. As DNA, the CDR3 is TGTGCCTGGGGAGGGGGGACTAGCGGGAGATACTACGAGCAGTACTTC. The rearrangement links TRBV30 to TRBJ2-7; 14 bases are shared with TRBD2. CDR3 length: 16 residues. Germline-derived CDR1 and CDR2 are GTSNPN and SVGIG (reference sequence). The V segment lost 5 bases and the J segment 3 bases; nucleotides outside the gene matches: 9.

The chain uses TRBV4-2 and TRBJ2-7; 10 nucleotides agree with TRBD2. In germline, CDR1 is LGHNA, CDR2 YNFKEQ. This CDR3 region has 16 residues. V shed 0 bases, J shed 3 bases, and the junction held 5 bases outside the gene matches. CDR3 sequence reads: CASSQDLRTSGYEQYF. CDR3 sequence (DNA): TGTGCCAGCAGCCAAGATCTGAGGACTAGCGGCTACGAGCAGTACTTC.

The chain joins TRBV14 to TRBJ1-1; 8 positions agree with TRBD1. The J segment lost 4 bases and the V segment lost 4 bases, leaving 8 bases of the junction unmatched. From germline, CDR1 is SGHDN and CDR2 FVKESK. This CDR3 spans 15 amino acids. The CDR3 DNA reads as TGTGCCAGCAGCCGCGGACAGGGAGGCGTCACTGAAGCTTTCTTT. This sequence encodes CASSRGQGGVTEAFF.

The chain is built from TRBV19 and TRBJ2-5; TRBD1 matches at 11 bases. The length of the CDR3 is 16 residues. Germline V gene sequence: CDR1 LNHDA, CDR2 SQIVND (reference sequence). V lost 3 bases and J lost 4; bases outside the gene matches: 7. DNA of the CDR3: TGTGCCAGTAGTATTTCCGGACAGGGGGCCCTAGAGACCCAGTACTTC. It codes for CASSISGQGALETQYF.

V and J are TRBV6-4 and TRBJ1-6, with TRBD1 identical over 8 bases. CDR3 length equals 14 residues. V was clipped by 7 bases and J by 5 bases; unmatched bases: 4. The V gene's germline CDR1 is MRHNA and CDR2 SNTAGT. This CDR3 is CASTDRDHNSPLHF. CDR3 DNA: TGTGCCAGCACGGACAGGGACCATAATTCACCCCTCCACTTT.